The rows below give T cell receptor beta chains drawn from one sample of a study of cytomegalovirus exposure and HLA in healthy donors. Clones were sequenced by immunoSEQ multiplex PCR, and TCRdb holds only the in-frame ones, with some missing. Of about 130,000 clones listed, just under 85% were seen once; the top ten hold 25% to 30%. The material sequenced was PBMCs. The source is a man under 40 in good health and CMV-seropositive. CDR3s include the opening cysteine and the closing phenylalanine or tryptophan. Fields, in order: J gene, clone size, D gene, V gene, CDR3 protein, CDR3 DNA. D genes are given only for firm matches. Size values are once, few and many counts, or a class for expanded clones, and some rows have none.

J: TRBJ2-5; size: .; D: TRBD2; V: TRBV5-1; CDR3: CASSSSGREAETQYF; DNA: TGCGCCAGCAGCTCCTCCGGGCGGGAGGCAGAGACCCAGTACTTC
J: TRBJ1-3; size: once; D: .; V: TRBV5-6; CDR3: CASSLGAGNTIYF; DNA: TGTGCCAGCAGCTTAGGGGCTGGAAACACCATATATTTT
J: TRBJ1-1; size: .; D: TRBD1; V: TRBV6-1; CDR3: CASSLRQGNTEAFF; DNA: TGTGCCAGCAGTCTTAGACAGGGGAACACTGAAGCTTTCTTT
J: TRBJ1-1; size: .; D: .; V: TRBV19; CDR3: CASSIGGAREAFF; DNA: TGTGCCAGTAGTATCGGGGGGGCGAGGGAAGCTTTCTTT
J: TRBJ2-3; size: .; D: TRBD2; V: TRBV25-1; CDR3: CASSDSYSLAGADTQYF; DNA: TGTGCCAGCAGTGATTCGTATTCGCTAGCGGGAGCAGATACGCAGTATTTT
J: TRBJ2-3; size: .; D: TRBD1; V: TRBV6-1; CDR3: CASSGGQGSTDTQYF; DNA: TGTGCCAGCAGTGGGGGACAGGGAAGCACAGATACGCAGTATTTT
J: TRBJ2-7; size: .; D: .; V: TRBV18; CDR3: CASSPATGSPYEQYF; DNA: TGTGCCAGCTCACCCGCCACAGGGTCCCCCTACGAGCAGTACTTC
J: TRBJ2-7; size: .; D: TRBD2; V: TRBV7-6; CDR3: CASSSTSGRQYF; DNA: TGTGCCAGCAGCTCGACTAGCGGGAGGCAGTACTTC
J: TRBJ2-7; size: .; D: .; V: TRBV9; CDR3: CASSVGGDSYEQYF; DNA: TGTGCCAGCAGCGTAGGGGGAGACTCCTACGAGCAGTACTTC
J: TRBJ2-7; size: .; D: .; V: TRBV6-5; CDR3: CASSALAQGSYEQYF; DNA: TGTGCCAGCAGTGCCCTGGCGCAGGGGAGCTACGAGCAGTACTTC
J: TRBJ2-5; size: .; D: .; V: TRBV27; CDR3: CASSLGTAGTQYF; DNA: TGTGCCAGCAGTTTAGGTACAGCGGGGACCCAGTACTTC
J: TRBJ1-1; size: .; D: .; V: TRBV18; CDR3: CASSPQGGFTEAFF; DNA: TGTGCCAGCTCACCACAGGGGGGGTTCACTGAAGCTTTCTTT
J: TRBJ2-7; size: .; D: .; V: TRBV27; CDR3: CASSFGGGSEQYF; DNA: TGTGCCAGCAGTTTTGGCGGGGGCAGCGAGCAGTACTTC
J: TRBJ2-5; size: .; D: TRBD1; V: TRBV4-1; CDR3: CASSQDPHRGGQETQYF; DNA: TGCGCCAGCAGCCAAGATCCGCACAGGGGCGGACAAGAGACCCAGTACTTC
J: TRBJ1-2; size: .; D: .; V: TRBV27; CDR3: CASSFRGGAYGYTF; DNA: TGTGCCAGCAGTTTCCGCGGGGGCGCTTATGGCTACACCTTC
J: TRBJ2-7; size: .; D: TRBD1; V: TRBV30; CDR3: CAWTKARGQGNEQYF; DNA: TGTGCCTGGACTAAAGCCAGGGGACAGGGGAACGAGCAGTACTTC
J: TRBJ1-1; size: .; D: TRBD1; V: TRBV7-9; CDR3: CASSGQGKNTEAFF; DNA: TGTGCCAGCAGCGGACAGGGGAAGAACACTGAAGCTTTCTTT
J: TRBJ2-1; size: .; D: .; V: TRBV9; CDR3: CASSVGTFSYNEQFF; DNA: TGTGCCAGCAGCGTAGGGACTTTCTCCTACAATGAGCAGTTCTTC
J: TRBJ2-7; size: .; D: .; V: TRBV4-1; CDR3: CASSQEGANYEQYF; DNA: TGCGCCAGCAGCCAGGAGGGAGCGAACTACGAGCAGTACTTC
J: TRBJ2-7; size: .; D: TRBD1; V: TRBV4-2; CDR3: CASSQASGTGGSYEQYF; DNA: TGTGCCAGCAGCCAAGCCTCGGGGACAGGGGGGTCCTACGAGCAGTACTTC
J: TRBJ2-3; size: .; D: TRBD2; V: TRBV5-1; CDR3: CASSPGTSGSTDTQYF; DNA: TGCGCCAGCAGCCCGGGGACTAGCGGGTCCACAGATACGCAGTATTTT
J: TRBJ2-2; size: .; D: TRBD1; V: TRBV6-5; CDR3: CASRSGTDTGELFF; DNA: TGTGCCAGCAGGTCCGGGACAGACACCGGGGAGCTGTTTTTT
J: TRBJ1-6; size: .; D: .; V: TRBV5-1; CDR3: CASTERSGGSYNSPLHF; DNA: TGCGCCAGCACGGAACGATCCGGGGGGTCCTATAATTCACCCCTCCACTTT
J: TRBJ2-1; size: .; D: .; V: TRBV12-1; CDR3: CASSFNSSGFSSYNEQFF; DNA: TGTGCCAGCAGCTTTAACTCTAGCGGGTTTAGCTCCTACAATGAGCAGTTCTTC
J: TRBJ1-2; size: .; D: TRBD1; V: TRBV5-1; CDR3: CASSPPGQGYYGYTF; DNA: TGCGCCAGCAGCCCACCGGGACAGGGTTACTATGGCTACACCTTC
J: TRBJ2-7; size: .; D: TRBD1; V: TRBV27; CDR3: CASSFGTGAYEQYF; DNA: TGTGCCAGCAGTTTTGGGACAGGGGCCTACGAGCAGTACTTC
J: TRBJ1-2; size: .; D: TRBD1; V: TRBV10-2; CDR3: CASSDGRGRIHYGYTF; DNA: TGCGCCAGCAGTGATGGCAGGGGGCGTATCCACTATGGCTACACCTTC
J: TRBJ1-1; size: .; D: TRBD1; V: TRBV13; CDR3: CASSYRQTGSTEAFF; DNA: TGTGCCAGCAGCTATCGGCAGACAGGGAGCACTGAAGCTTTCTTT
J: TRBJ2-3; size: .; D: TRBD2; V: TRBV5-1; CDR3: CASSVSGRGTDTQYF; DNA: TGCGCCAGCAGCGTCAGCGGGAGGGGAACAGATACGCAGTATTTT
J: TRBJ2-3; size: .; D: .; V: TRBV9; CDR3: CASSVGRSGGDTQYF; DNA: TGTGCCAGCAGCGTAGGGCGGAGCGGTGGAGATACGCAGTATTTT
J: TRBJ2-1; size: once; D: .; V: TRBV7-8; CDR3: CASSPRTRIVRDNEQFF; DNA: TGTGCCAGCAGCCCGAGGACGCGGATAGTGCGGGACAATGAGCAGTTCTTC
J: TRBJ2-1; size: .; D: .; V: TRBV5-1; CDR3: CASSPPSDEQFF; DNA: TGCGCCAGCAGCCCTCCCAGCGATGAGCAGTTCTTC
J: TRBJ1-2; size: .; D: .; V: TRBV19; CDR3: CASSGTFYGYTF; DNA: TGTGCCAGTAGTGGGACATTCTATGGCTACACCTTC
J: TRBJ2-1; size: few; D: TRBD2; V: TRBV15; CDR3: CATRAIGTSGSGEQFF; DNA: TGTGCCACCAGAGCTATTGGGACTAGCGGGAGTGGTGAGCAGTTCTTC
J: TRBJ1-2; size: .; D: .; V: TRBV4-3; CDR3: CASSQEENRIYGYTF; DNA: TGCGCCAGCAGCCAAGAAGAGAACAGGATCTATGGCTACACCTTC
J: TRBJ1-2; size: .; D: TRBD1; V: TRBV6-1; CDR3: CASSGTGDYGYTF; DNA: TGTGCCAGCAGTGGGACAGGGGACTATGGCTACACCTTC
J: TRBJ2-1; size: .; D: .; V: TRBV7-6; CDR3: CASSLRTGRGGEQFF; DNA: TGTGCCAGCAGCTTGAGGACGGGGAGGGGGGGTGAGCAGTTCTTC
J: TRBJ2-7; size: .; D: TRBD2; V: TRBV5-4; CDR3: CASSLYGRAGYEQYF; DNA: TGTGCCAGCAGCTTGTACGGGAGGGCCGGGTACGAGCAGTACTTC
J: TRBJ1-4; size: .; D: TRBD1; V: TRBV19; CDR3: CASSIGTGGNEKLFF; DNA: TGTGCCAGTAGTATCGGAACAGGGGGTAATGAAAAACTGTTTTTT
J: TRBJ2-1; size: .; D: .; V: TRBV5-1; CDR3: CASSHGQLNSYNEQFF; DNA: TGCGCCAGCAGCCACGGACAGTTGAATTCCTACAATGAGCAGTTCTTC